These 22 T cell receptor beta chains came from one sample sequenced in a study of shared clonotypes between healthy human individuals. TCRdb's table, derived via immunoSEQ multiplex PCR, lists solely in-frame clones and lacks some. Of around 2,000,000 clones in the sample, approximately 95% are singletons; the top ten hold 0.13%. The source material was naive CD4+ T cells sorted from blood. Subset defined: CD45RA+ positively selected. The source is a man aged 18 to 35 in good health.

The chain couples TRBV9 to TRBJ2-3; D possibly corresponds to TRBD1 (5 bases). Per germline, CDR1 SGDLS and CDR2 YYNGEE. The CDR3 sequence is 16 residues long. Trimming left V 3 bases short and J 0 bases short, with 14 bases between. The chain's CDR3 is CASSAPGGASTDTQYF. As DNA, the CDR3 is TGTGCCAGCAGCGCCCCCGGTGGGGCCAGCACAGATACGCAGTATTTT.

This rearrangement joins TRBV6-6 to TRBJ1-5; no reliable D call. Germline V gives CDR1 MNHNY, CDR2 SVGAGI (reference sequence). The CDR3 has 16 residues. Trimming took 0 bases from V and 2 from J, leaving 11 bases between them. The chain's CDR3 is CASSYSSSPGNQPQHF. CDR3 bases: TGTGCCAGCAGTTACTCATCCAGTCCAGGCAATCAGCCCCAGCATTTT.

CDR3 region: CASSARDRDYGYTF. Written as DNA, the CDR3 is TGTGCCAGCTCAGCGAGGGACAGGGACTATGGCTACACCTTC. The chain carries TRBV18 and TRBJ1-2; 9 positions match TRBD1. Per the germline V gene, CDR1 is KGHSH and CDR2 is LQKENI. This CDR3 is 14 amino acids long. J gave up 3 bases and V 5 bases, and 4 bases lay outside the gene matches.

CDR3 protein: CASSGSVPNTEAFF. In nucleotides, the CDR3 is TGTGCCAGCAGTGGGTCAGTACCGAACACTGAAGCTTTCTTT. This rearrangement joins TRBV6-1 to TRBJ1-1; unclear D gene. V lost 4 bases and J lost 1, with 10 bases in between. The germline CDR1 and CDR2 sequences are MNHNS and SASEGT. The CDR3 loop spans 14 amino acids.

On this clone: This CDR3 is also generated by other DNA sequences in the sample. The J gene is TRBJ2-7, the V gene TRBV5-1, with D perhaps matching TRBD2 (5 bases). The CDR3 loop spans 13 amino acids. V was pared by 2 bases and J by 2 bases, with 8 bases between. Germline values: CDR1 SGHRS, CDR2 YFSETQ. The DNA of the CDR3 is TGCGCCAGCAGCTTCGGCGGGCCCTACGAGCAGTACTTC. It encodes CASSFGGPYEQYF.

This clone was observed a handful of times. The rearrangement joins TRBV10-1 to TRBJ1-6; D not certain. Germline CDR1 WNHNN, CDR2 SYGVQD (reference sequence). This CDR3 region has 17 residues. The V gene lost 3 bases and the J gene lost 3 bases, with 15 bases spanning the gap. The CDR3 DNA sequence: TGCGCCAGCAGTGAATCGGGGAGAGAGGTCTATAATTCACCCCTCCACTTT. As protein: CASSESGREVYNSPLHF.

This chain joins TRBV6-1 and TRBJ2-5, with TRBD1 as a possible D gene (5 bases). Germline CDR1 reads MNHNS; CDR2 reads SASEGT. The CDR3 covers 15 residues. Trimming removed 4 bases at V and 2 bases at J, with 14 bases between. CDR3 residues: CASSAPGQGQETQYF. The DNA for the CDR3 is TGTGCCAGCAGTGCACCGGGTCAGGGACAAGAGACCCAGTACTTC.

The chain uses TRBV28 and TRBJ1-2; weak D call: TRBD1 (5 bases). Germline assignment: CDR1 MDHEN and CDR2 SYDVKM. The CDR3 runs to 14 residues. V was shortened by 5 bases and J by 4 bases, with 14 bases between the two germline ends. For the CDR3, the DNA is TGTGCCAGCAGTACAGGCCCCGGAGTCTATGGCTACACCTTC. This gives the protein CASSTGPGVYGYTF.

This clone was found once. The rearrangement joins TRBV27 to TRBJ2-7; 9 nucleotides agree with TRBD1. Germline assignment: CDR1 MNHEY and CDR2 SMNVEV (reference sequence). The junction had 11 bases not matched to a gene; V was cut back by 5 bases and J by 6 bases. The CDR3 is 15 amino acids. DNA of the CDR3: TGTGCCAGCAGTCCCGCCGGGACAGGGATAGGCGAGCAGTACTTC. Protein: CASSPAGTGIGEQYF.

The chain combines TRBV7-9 with TRBJ1-3; D is unresolved. This CDR3 has 15 residues. Trimming removed 2 bases from V and 0 bases from J, with 8 bases in between. Germline CDR1 is SEHNR and CDR2 is FQNEAQ (reference sequence). The CDR3 bases are TGTGCCAGCAGCTTATACTCAGCCTCTGGAAACACCATATATTTT. This encodes CASSLYSASGNTIYF.

This chain connects TRBV7-2 to TRBJ1-1; 7 nucleotides agree with TRBD1. The length of the CDR3 is 12 residues. V was pared by 5 bases and J by 7 bases, with 4 bases of the junction left unmatched. Germline CDR1 and CDR2: SGHTA and FQGNSA. The CDR3 DNA sequence: TGTGCCAGCAGCCGCCAGGGGGGTGAAGCTTTCTTT. It specifies CASSRQGGEAFF. Looking up the rest from reference TRBV7-2 and TRBJ1-1 gives the full variable domain: GAGVSQSPSNKVTEKGKDVELRCDPISGHTALYWYRQSLGQGLEFLIYFQGNSAPDKSGLPSDRFSAERTGGSVSTLTIQRTQQEDSAVYLCASSRQGGEAFFGQGTRLTVV.

Remarks on this clone: The sample carries other DNA sequences with the same CDR3. The V gene is TRBV18, the J gene TRBJ1-2, with TRBD1 matching over 12 bases. CDR1 KGHSH and CDR2 LQKENI come from the germline V gene. V trimming: 3 bases; J trimming: 8 bases; junction bases outside the gene matches: 1. The CDR3 spans 13 residues. DNA for the CDR3: TGTGCCAGCTCACCGGGACAGGGGGCCGGCTACACCTTC. Its translation is CASSPGQGAGYTF.

Details on this clone: The sample contains more than one DNA sequence encoding this CDR3. The genes are TRBV2 and TRBJ1-1; maybe TRBD1 (5 bases). The germline V gene encodes CDR1 SNHLY and CDR2 FYNNEI. Trimming removed 3 bases at V and 7 bases at J, with 9 bases between. This CDR3 contains 12 residues. Here the CDR3 DNA reads TGTGCCAGCAGTGAGGGGGGGTTTGAAGCTTTCTTT. It translates to CASSEGGFEAFF. Full variable domain (missing parts from reference TRBV2 and TRBJ1-1): EPEVTQTPSHQVTQMGQEVILRCVPISNHLYFYWYRQILGQKVEFLVSFYNNEISEKSEIFDDQFSVERPDGSNFTLKIRSTKLEDSAMYFCASSEGGFEAFFGQGTRLTVV.

About this clone: Additional DNA sequences in this sample encode the identical CDR3. The rearrangement uses TRBV7-9 and TRBJ2-1, with TRBD1 matching 7 bases. The CDR3 runs 13 residues. V lost 5 bases, J lost 6 bases, and 4 bases stayed unmatched. Looked up from germline, CDR1 is SEHNR and CDR2 is FQNEAQ (reference sequence). The CDR3 nucleotides read TGTGCCAGCAGCCTGGGGACAGCCAATGAGCAGTTCTTC. This codes for CASSLGTANEQFF.

V and J are TRBV18 and TRBJ2-7; maybe TRBD2 (5 bases). This CDR3 is 17 amino acids long. The germline V gene has CDR1 KGHSH and CDR2 LQKENI. Trimming shortened V by 0 bases and J by 0 bases, and 15 bases separated the two germline ends. The CDR3, as DNA: TGTGCCAGCTCACCACCGAAGGCCCTAGCCCACTCCTACGAGCAGTACTTC. Its translation: CASSPPKALAHSYEQYF.

The chain couples TRBV4-1 to TRBJ2-3; weak D call: TRBD2 (6 bases). Germline assignment: CDR1 MGHRA and CDR2 YSYEKL. Trimming pared 3 bases from V and 3 bases from J, leaving 16 bases between. There are 16 residues in the CDR3. CDR3 sequence (DNA): TGCGCCAGCAGCCACGCTCCAGCGGGCGCGACAGATACGCAGTATTTT. This codes for CASSHAPAGATDTQYF.

The chain combines TRBV13 with TRBJ1-4, with 10 positions matching TRBD1. The CDR3 is made up of 17 amino acids. The germline V gene has CDR1 PRHDT and CDR2 FYEKMQ (reference sequence). V dropped 4 bases and J dropped 1; count of bases not matched to a gene: 6. The CDR3 sequence: CASSSKTGGKTNEKLFF. CDR3 DNA: TGTGCCAGCAGCTCGAAGACAGGGGGCAAAACTAATGAAAAACTGTTTTTT. The variable domain in full, completed from reference TRBV13 and TRBJ1-4, reads AAGVIQSPRHLIKEKRETATLKCYPIPRHDTVYWYQQGPGQDPQFLISFYEKMQSDKGSIPDRFSAQQFSDYHSELNMSSLELGDSALYFCASSSKTGGKTNEKLFFGSGTQLSVL.

This sequence joins TRBV6-6 and TRBJ1-5, with TRBD1 identical over 7 bases. The V and J ends lost 5 bases and 6 bases, in that order; junction bases with no gene match: 7. The CDR3 spans 14 residues. Germline CDR1 reads MNHNY; CDR2 reads SVGAGI (reference sequence). In nucleotides, the CDR3 is TGTGCCAGCAGTATAACAGGGGAGGGTCAGCCCCAGCATTTT. This sequence encodes CASSITGEGQPQHF.

The genes are TRBV5-1 and TRBJ1-4; possible D gene TRBD1, 6 bases. The CDR3 totals 17 residues. V was cut by 2 bases and J by 0 bases, with 14 bases left in between. Germline CDR1 SGHRS, CDR2 YFSETQ. The CDR3 loop reads CASSLTGSATTNEKLFF. The DNA of the CDR3 is TGCGCCAGCAGCTTAACAGGGTCGGCTACAACTAATGAAAAACTGTTTTTT.

V usage is TRBV2 and J usage is TRBJ2-1, with a possible D match to TRBD2 (6 bases). With 2 bases removed from V and 0 bases from J, the gap between germline ends came to 17 bases. Germline loops: CDR1 SNHLY, CDR2 FYNNEI. The CDR3 sequence is 18 residues long. For the CDR3, the DNA is TGTGCCAGCAGTGAACGGGGAGGCGGGCTATACTCCTACAATGAGCAGTTCTTC. This translates into CASSERGGGLYSYNEQFF.

The chain uses TRBV5-1 and TRBJ1-3; D may be TRBD1 (5 bases). V gave up 3 bases and J gave up 7 bases, with 23 bases separating them. CDR1 SGHRS and CDR2 YFSETQ come from the germline V gene. The CDR3 has 17 residues. The CDR3 spells CASSSLAASAEGNTIYF. The CDR3, as DNA: TGCGCCAGCAGCTCCCTGGCAGCTAGTGCCGAGGGGAACACCATATATTTT.

A remark on this clone: Relative to the germline gene, one junction end is altered; a read error may explain this. V is TRBV7-7 and J is TRBJ2-3; possibly TRBD2 for D (6 bases). The CDR3 runs 12 residues. Germline loops: CDR1 SSHAT, CDR2 FNYEAQ (reference sequence). The DNA of the CDR3 is TGTGCTAGCAGCTCCCCCGGGGGTACGCAGTATTTT. Amino acid sequence: CASSSPGGTQYF.